Below, one T cell receptor beta chain is given with its context. The antigen is undetermined. Sequenced by immunoSEQ multiplex PCR; TCRdb stores in-frame clones only, minus some. In the table there are approximately 63,000 clones, about nine tenths of which are singletons. The CDR3 loop spans 15 amino acids. Trimming stripped 3 bases from V and 3 bases from J, with 15 bases between. Germline V CDR1 and CDR2: MGHRA, YSYEKL. The data stem from a study of graft-versus-host responses after intestinal transplantation. On the study more broadly: Multivisceral, liver-intestinal, or isolated intestinal transplants were received by the recipients. Anti-thymocyte globulin was used for induction in all recipients, who then took tacrolimus and steroids for 3 to 4 years. Study-wide findings and caveats: Early post-transplant declines in HvG were associated with peak levels of circulating GvH clones. Some patients had graft-donor T cell macrochimerism. In their allografts, the ratios of graft-versus-host to host-versus-graft T cell clones were high.

Grafts had their tissue processed, releasing intraepithelial and lamina propria lymphocytes. The sequences come from ileum tissue, collected approximately 56 weeks after transplant. The receptor comes from a human patient who received an intestinal transplant, so some T cells may come from the graft donor. The chain joins TRBV4-1 to TRBJ2-7; D gene ambiguous. The CDR3 nucleotides read TGCGCCAGCAGCCAGGTCGTAGGGATCAGCTACGAGCAGTACTTC. It codes for CASSQVVGISYEQYF.